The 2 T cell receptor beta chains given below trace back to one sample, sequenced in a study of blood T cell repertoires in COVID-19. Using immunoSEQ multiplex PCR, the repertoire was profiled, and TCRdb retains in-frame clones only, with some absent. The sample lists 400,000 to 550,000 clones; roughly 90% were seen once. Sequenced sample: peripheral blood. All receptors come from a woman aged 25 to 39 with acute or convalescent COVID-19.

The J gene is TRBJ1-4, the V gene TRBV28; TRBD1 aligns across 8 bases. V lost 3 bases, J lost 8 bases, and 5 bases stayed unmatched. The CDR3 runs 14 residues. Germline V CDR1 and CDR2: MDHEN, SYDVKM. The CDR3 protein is CASSFPGQVEKLFF. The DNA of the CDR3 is TGTGCCAGCAGTTTTCCGGGACAGGTCGAAAAACTGTTTTTT.

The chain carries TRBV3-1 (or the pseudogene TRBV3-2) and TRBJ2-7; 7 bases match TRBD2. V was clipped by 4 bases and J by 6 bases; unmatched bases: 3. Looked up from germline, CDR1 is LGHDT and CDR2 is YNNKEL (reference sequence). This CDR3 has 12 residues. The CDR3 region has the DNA TGTGCCAGCAGCCCGGGGAGGGCCGAGCAGTACTTC. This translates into CASSPGRAEQYF.